Detailed here is one TCR beta chain. The antigen remains unidentified. Repertoires were generated with immunoSEQ multiplex PCR, while TCRdb's copy carries only in-frame clones and drops some. Of about 14,000 clones listed, about 93% are singletons. Regulatory T cells were sorted as CD4+CD25hiCD127low/negative cells. This specimen belongs to a study of B cell selection in AIRE deficiency. Germline V gene lookup returns CDR1 SEHNR and CDR2 FQNEAQ (reference sequence). Trimming cost V 2 bases and J 4 bases; bases outside gene matches: 0. CDR3 length equals 15 residues. Study-level results: About a third of healthy-donor shared Treg TCRbeta sequences appeared in patient Tconv cells.

This sequence was found in a human donor with AIRE deficiency. Sequences were obtained from Tregs sorted from PBMCs. This chain links TRBV7-9 with TRBJ2-1, with 12 positions matching TRBD2. CDR3 sequence: CASSLLAGGYNEQFF. CDR3 coding DNA: TGTGCCAGCAGCTTACTAGCGGGAGGGTACAATGAGCAGTTCTTC.